This T cell receptor (beta chain) originates from a study of shared T cell receptors in the human thymus. Germline V gene sequence: CDR1 MNHEY, CDR2 SVGAGI. The V and J ends lost 5 bases and 5 bases respectively, with 16 bases between them. The CDR3 is 14 residues long. Sequencing used immunoSEQ multiplex PCR; TCRdb keeps in-frame clones, though not all of them. The sample lists hundreds of thousands of clones, roughly 90% occurring once. This clone was seen only once. The same specimen was also included in a second study, on human thymus T cells. That work adds: Thymus pieces cut out during corrective heart surgery were the tissue that was used. There were highly overlapping thymic repertoires among unrelated individuals, as related research reported.

The sequence was obtained from a boy less than two years old with a congenital heart defect. The sample consisted of thymocytes. The chain combines TRBV6-5 with TRBJ2-7, with D hard to call. CDR3 region: CASSRGPNGHEQYF. The CDR3 nucleotides read TGTGCCAGCAGTCGTGGCCCAAATGGCCACGAGCAGTACTTC.